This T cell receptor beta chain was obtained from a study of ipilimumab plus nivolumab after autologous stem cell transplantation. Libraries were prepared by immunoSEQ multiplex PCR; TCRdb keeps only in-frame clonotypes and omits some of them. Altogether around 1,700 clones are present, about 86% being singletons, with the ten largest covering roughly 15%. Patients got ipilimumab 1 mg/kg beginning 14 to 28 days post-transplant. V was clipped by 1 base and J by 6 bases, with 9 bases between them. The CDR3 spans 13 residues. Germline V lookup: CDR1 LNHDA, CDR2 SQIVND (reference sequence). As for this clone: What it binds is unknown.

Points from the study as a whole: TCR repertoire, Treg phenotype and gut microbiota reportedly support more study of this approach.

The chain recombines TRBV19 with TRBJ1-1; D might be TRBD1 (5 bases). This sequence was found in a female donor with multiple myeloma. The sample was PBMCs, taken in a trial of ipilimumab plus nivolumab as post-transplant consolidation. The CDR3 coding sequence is TGTGCCAGTAGTATAGTCGGGGGAGCTGAAGCTTTCTTT. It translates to CASSIVGGAEAFF.